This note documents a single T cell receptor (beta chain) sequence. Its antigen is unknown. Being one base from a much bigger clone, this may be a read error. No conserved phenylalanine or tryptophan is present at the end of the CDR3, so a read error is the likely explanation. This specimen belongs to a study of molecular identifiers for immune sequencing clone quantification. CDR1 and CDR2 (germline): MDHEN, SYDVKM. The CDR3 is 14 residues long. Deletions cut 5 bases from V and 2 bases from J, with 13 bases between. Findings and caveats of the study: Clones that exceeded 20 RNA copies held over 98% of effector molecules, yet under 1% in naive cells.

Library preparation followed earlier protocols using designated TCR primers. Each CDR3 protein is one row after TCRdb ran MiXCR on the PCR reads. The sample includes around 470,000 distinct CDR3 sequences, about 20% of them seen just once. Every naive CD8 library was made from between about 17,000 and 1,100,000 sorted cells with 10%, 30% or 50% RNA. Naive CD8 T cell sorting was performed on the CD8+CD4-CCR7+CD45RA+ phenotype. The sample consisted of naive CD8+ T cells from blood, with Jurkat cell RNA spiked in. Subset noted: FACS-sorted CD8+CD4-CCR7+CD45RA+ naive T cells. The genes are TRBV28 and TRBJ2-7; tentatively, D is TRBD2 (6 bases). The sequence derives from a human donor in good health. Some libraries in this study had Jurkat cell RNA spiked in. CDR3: CASSRRVFAYEQYI. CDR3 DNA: TGTGCCAGCAGTCGGAGGGTTTTCGCCTACGAGCAGTACATC.